This T cell receptor beta chain was captured in a study of beta chain features in type 1 diabetes. This clone turned up a few times. J gave up 5 bases and V 0 bases, and 12 bases lay outside the gene matches. Germline V gene data show CDR1 as SGDLS and CDR2 as YYNGEE. The CDR3 is made up of 17 amino acids. The authors reverse transcribed all of the isolated RNA, so sequencing captured expressed TCRB transcripts. Approximately 3.6 million reads was the average for naive, central memory and regulatory T cell samples. Here immunoSEQ multiplex PCR was the method, and the copy in TCRdb shows in-frame clones only, minus some. The table has 390,000 or so clones, around 13% seen once.

The sequencing sample was made of naive CD4+ T cells from blood. The chain combines TRBV9 with TRBJ2-5; TRBD2 matches at 8 bases. This receptor was taken from a man between 25 and 39 years old in good health. CDR3 bases: TGTGCCAGCAGCGTAGGAGGATACGGGAGGGCTGGGGAGACCCAGTACTTC. This gives the protein CASSVGGYGRAGETQYF.